Described below is a single TCR beta chain sequence and its context. The antigen remains unidentified. This sample stems from a study of response to subunit inactivated influenza vaccine. Findings and limits, study-wide: Authors suggested each seasonal influenza vaccination recruits few new T cells.

The CDR3 runs 13 residues. Germline values: CDR1 LNHDA, CDR2 SQIVND (reference sequence). Trimming took 4 bases from V and 0 from J, leaving 6 bases between them. TCRdb processed the RT-PCR reads anew with MiXCR; each CDR3 protein has one entry. The sample lists roughly 700,000 distinct CDR3 sequences, roughly 13% occurring once. This sequence originates from a man aged 45 to 65 who received an inactivated influenza vaccine. The specimen was PBMCs from blood, collected 14 to 15 days before vaccination. The chain has TRBV19 and TRBJ1-2; D gene unclear. CDR3 DNA sequence: TGTGCCAGTAGTACCGAAACTAACTATGGCTACACCTTC. It codes for CASSTETNYGYTF.